This entry describes one T cell receptor (beta chain). Its antigen is unknown. The germline V gene has CDR1 SGHNT and CDR2 YYREEE (reference sequence). This CDR3 has 16 amino acids. J gave up 6 bases and V 6 bases, and 11 bases lay outside the gene matches. The presence of a unique molecular identifier marked each TCR cDNA molecule. TCRdb re-analysed the 5' RACE reads in MiXCR, keeping a single row per CDR3 protein. Among about 48,000 distinct CDR3 sequences, roughly 5.2% were seen once, and the ten largest hold around 10%. The entry originates in a study of spatial heterogeneity in lung cancer. Time point denoted: sample taken at primary tumor resection. Samples were obtained from some 70 donors, all untreated early-stage non-small cell lung cancer patients. The authors sequenced whole RNA from tumor, nontumor lung or frozen PBMC without sorting. Findings of the study overall: Ubiquitous expanded tumor TCRs were observed in blood more at resection than follow-up.

Sequenced material: PBMCs, taken at surgery. The TCR comes from a male donor with early-stage non-small cell lung cancer. The rearrangement uses TRBV5-4 and TRBJ2-3, with 12 bases lining up with TRBD2. CDR3 sequence: CASTTWTSGATDTQYF. The CDR3 nucleotides are TGTGCCAGCACCACGTGGACTAGCGGGGCGACGGATACGCAGTATTTT.